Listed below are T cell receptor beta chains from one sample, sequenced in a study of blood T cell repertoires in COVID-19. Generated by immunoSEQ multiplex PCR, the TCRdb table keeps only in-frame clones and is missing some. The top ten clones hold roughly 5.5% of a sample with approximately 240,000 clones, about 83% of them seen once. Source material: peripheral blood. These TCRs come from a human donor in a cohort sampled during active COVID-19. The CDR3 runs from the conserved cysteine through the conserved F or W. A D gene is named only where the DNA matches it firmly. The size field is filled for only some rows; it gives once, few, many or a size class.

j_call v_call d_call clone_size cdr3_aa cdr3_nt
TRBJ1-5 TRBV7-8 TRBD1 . CASSRGTGVYSNQPQHF TGTGCCAGCAGCAGGGGGACAGGGGTTTATAGCAATCAGCCCCAGCATTTT
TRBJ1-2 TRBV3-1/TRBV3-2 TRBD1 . CASSQNIGGLSGYTF TGTGCCAGCAGCCAAAACATAGGGGGCCTTAGTGGCTACACCTTC
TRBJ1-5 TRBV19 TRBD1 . CASHRGQGVNQPQHF TGTGCCAGCCATAGGGGACAGGGGGTAAATCAGCCCCAGCATTTT
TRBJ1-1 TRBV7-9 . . CASSLTNFLNTEAFF TGTGCCAGCAGCTTGACTAATTTTTTGAACACTGAAGCTTTCTTT
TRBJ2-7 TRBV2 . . CASSSGEGSGEQYF TGTGCCAGCAGTTCGGGAGAGGGGTCGGGGGAGCAGTACTTC
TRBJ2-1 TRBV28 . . CASSLWSKNNEQFF TGTGCCAGCAGTTTATGGTCCAAAAACAATGAGCAGTTCTTC
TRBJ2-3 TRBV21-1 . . CASRVDPTDTQYF TGTGCCAGCCGGGTCGACCCCACAGATACGCAGTATTTT
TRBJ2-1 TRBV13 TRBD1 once CASSIDRGRGNEQFF TGTGCCAGCAGCATAGACAGGGGGCGCGGGAATGAGCAGTTCTTC
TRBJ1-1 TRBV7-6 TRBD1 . CASSPNRGQILEAFF TGTGCCAGCAGTCCCAACAGGGGGCAAATCCTTGAAGCTTTCTTT
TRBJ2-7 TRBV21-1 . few CASNNKSTGIHEQYF TGTGCCAGCAACAACAAATCGACAGGGATACACGAGCAGTACTTC
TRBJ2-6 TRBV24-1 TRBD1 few CATQYQGAGGANVLTF TGTGCCACCCAGTACCAGGGGGCAGGTGGGGCCAACGTCCTGACTTTC
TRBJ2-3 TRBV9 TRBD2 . CASSMGLARTDTQYF TGTGCCAGCAGCATGGGACTAGCGAGGACAGATACGCAGTATTTT
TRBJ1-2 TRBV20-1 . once CSASPGWDGYTF TGCAGTGCTAGTCCGGGGTGGGATGGCTACACCTTC
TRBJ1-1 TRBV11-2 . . CASSPDTNTEAFF TGTGCCAGCAGCCCGGACACCAACACTGAAGCTTTCTTT
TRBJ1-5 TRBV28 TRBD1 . CASSYRQGTLNQPQHF TGTGCCAGCAGCTACAGACAGGGGACCTTAAATCAGCCCCAGCATTTT
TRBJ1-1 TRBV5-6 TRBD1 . CASRSDRSYLPEAFF TGTGCCAGCAGATCGGACAGGAGTTATCTTCCTGAAGCTTTCTTT
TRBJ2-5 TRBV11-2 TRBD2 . CASSLGVSGGGETQYF TGTGCCAGCAGCTTAGGGGTTAGCGGGGGGGGTGAGACCCAGTACTTC
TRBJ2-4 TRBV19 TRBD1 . CASSITGQGQNIQYF TGTGCCAGTAGTATAACCGGACAGGGGCAAAACATTCAGTACTTC
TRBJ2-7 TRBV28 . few CASSFLSVRHEQYF TGTGCCAGCAGTTTCCTCTCCGTGCGTCACGAGCAGTACTTC
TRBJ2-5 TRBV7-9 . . CASSLTIQETQYF TGTGCCAGCAGCTTAACAATCCAAGAGACCCAGTACTTC
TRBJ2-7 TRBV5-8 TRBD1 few CASSPSRQGPSYEQYF TGTGCCAGCAGCCCCAGTCGACAGGGGCCATCCTACGAGCAGTACTTC
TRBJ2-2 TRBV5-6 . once CASSLHGELFF TGTGCCAGCAGCTTGCACGGGGAGCTGTTTTTT
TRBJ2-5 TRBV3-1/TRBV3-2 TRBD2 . CASSLGGAQETQYF TGTGCCAGCAGCCTCGGGGGGGCTCAAGAGACCCAGTACTTC
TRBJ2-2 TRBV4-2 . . CASSQVARLAGELFF TGTGCCAGCAGCCAAGTCGCTAGATTAGCCGGGGAGCTGTTTTTT
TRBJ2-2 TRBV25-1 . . CASSYPQGKGGTGELFF TGTGCCAGCAGTTACCCACAGGGAAAAGGTGGAACCGGGGAGCTGTTTTTT
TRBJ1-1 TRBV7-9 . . CASSSGQNEAFF TGTGCCAGCAGCTCAGGACAGAATGAAGCTTTCTTT
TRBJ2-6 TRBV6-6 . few CASSSEGAGANVLTF TGTGCCAGCAGTTCCGAGGGGGCTGGGGCCAACGTCCTGACTTTC
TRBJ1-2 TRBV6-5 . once CASRYRDSEGYTF TGTGCCAGCAGATACCGGGACTCGGAAGGCTACACCTTC